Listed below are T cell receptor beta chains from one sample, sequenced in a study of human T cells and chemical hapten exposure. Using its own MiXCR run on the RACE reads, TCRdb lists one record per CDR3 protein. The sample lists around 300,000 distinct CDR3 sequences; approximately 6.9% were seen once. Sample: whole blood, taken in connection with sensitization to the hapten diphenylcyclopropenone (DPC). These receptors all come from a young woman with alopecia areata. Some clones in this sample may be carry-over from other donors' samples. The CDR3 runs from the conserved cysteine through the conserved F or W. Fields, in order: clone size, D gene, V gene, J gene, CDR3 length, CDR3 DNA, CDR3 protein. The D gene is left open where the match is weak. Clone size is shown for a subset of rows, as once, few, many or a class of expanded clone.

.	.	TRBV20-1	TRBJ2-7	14	TGCAGTGCAAGGACAGATGTAGGCTCCTACGAGCAGTACTTC	CSARTDVGSYEQYF
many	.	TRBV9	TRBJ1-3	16	TGTGCCAGCAGCGTAGAGGGACAACCTTCTGGAAACACCATATATTTT	CASSVEGQPSGNTIYF
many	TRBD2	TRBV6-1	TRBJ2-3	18	TGTGCCAGCAGTGAAGAGGCTAGCGGGGGGCCGACGGCAGATACGCAGTATTTT	CASSEEASGGPTADTQYF
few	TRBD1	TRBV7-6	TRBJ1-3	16	TGTGCCAGCAGCTTAAGGAGGACAGGGGTCGGAAACACCATATATTTT	CASSLRRTGVGNTIYF
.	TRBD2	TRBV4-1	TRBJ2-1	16	TGCGCCAGCAGCCAAGGGACTAGCGGGGCGTTCAATGAGCAGTTCTTC	CASSQGTSGAFNEQFF
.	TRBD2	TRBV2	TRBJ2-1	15	TGTGCCAGCAGATTGACTAGCGGAAAAGGCAATGAGCAGTTCTTC	CASRLTSGKGNEQFF
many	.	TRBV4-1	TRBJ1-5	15	TGCGCCAGCAGCCAAGAACAGGGTAGCAATCAGCCCCAGCATTTT	CASSQEQGSNQPQHF
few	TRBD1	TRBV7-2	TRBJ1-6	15	TGTGCCAGCAGCTTCGCGGACAGGGGGCAGACACCCCTCCACTTT	CASSFADRGQTPLHF
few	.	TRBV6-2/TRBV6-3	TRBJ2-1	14	TGTGCCAGCAGTTACGGGTTGGAGGTCAATGAGCAGTTCTTC	CASSYGLEVNEQFF
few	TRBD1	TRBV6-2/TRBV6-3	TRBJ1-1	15	TGTGCCAGCAGAACAGGACAGGGGGATATCACTGAAGCTTTCTTT	CASRTGQGDITEAFF
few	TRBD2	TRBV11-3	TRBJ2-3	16	TGTGCCAGCAGCTCCGGACTAGCGGGGGGGCCAGATACGCAGTATTTT	CASSSGLAGGPDTQYF
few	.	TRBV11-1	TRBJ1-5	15	TGTGCCAGCAGCTTATCACCGGGAGGGAATCAGCCCCAGCATTTT	CASSLSPGGNQPQHF
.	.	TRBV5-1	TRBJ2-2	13	TGCGCCAGCAGGGGCGGGAACACCGGGGAGCTGTTTTTT	CASRGGNTGELFF
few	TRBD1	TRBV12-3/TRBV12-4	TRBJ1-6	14	TGTGCCAGCAGTCCGACAGGGGGATATTCACCCCTCCACTTT	CASSPTGGYSPLHF
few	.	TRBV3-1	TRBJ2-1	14	TGTGCCAGCAGCACTACGGGGGAGGAGAATGAGCAGTTCTTC	CASSTTGEENEQFF
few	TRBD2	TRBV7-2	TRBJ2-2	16	TGTGCCAGCAGCGAACCTAGCGGGGGGTCCTTAGGGGAGCTGTTTTTT	CASSEPSGGSLGELFF
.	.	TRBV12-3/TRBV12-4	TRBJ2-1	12	TGTGCCAGCAGTTTGGGGCCCCATGAGCAGTTCTTC	CASSLGPHEQFF
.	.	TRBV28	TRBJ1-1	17	TGTGCCAGCAGCGCTGTGGGGACCACACCCATGAACACTGAAGCTTTCTTT	CASSAVGTTPMNTEAFF
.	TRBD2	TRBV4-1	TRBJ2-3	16	TGCGCCAGCAGCCAAGCGATTAGCGGGAGCACAGATACGCAGTATTTT	CASSQAISGSTDTQYF
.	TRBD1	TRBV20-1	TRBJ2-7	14	TGCAGTGCTAGAGATGAGACAGGGGCATACGAGCAGTACTTC	CSARDETGAYEQYF
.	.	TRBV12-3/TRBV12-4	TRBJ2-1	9	TGTGCCAGCGTTCATGAGCAGTTCTTC	CASVHEQFF
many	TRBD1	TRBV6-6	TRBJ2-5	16	TGTGCCAGCAGTTACTCTCCGGGACAGGCGTCAGAGACCCAGTACTTC	CASSYSPGQASETQYF
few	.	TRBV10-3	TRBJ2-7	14	TGTGCCATCAGTGAGACAGGGTTTACCTACGAGCAGTACTTC	CAISETGFTYEQYF
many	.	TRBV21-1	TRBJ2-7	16	TGTGCCAGCAGCAAACTCGAGGGAGCGTGCTCCTACGAGCAGTACTTC	CASSKLEGACSYEQYF
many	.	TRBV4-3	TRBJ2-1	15	TGCGCCAGCAGCCAAGGTTTAGTCTCCTACAATGAGCAGTTCTTC	CASSQGLVSYNEQFF
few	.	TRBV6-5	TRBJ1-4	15	TGTGCCAGCAGTCCCACGACTGGGGGCGTTGAAAAACTGTTTTTT	CASSPTTGGVEKLFF
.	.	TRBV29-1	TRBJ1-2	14	TGCAGCGTTGAGATTCGGGGGCGTGACTATGGCTACACCTTC	CSVEIRGRDYGYTF
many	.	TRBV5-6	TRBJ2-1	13	TGTGCCAGCAGCTTGGCCGTCCCCAATGAGCAGTTCTTC	CASSLAVPNEQFF
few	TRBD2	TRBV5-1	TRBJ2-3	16	TGCGCCAGCAGCTTGGATGGGACTAGCGGGGGAGATACGCAGTATTTT	CASSLDGTSGGDTQYF
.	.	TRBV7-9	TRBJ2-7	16	TGTGCCAGCAGCTTATATACCAGCCCGTCAACCTACGAGCAGTACTTC	CASSLYTSPSTYEQYF
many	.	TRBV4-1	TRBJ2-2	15	TGCGCCAGCAGCCTAGAGAGGGCTGGCACCGGGGAGCTGTTTTTT	CASSLERAGTGELFF
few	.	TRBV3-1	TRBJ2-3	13	TGTGCCACCAGCGAGGATAACACAGATACGCAGTATTTT	CATSEDNTDTQYF
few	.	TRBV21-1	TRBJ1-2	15	TGTGCCAGCAGCTATGCCTACCTCAGTGTTTTGGGCTACACCTTC	CASSYAYLSVLGYTF
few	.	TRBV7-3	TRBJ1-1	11	TGTGCCAGCAGCTCGGGAGCTGAAGCTTTCTTT	CASSSGAEAFF
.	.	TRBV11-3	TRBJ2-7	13	TGTGCCAGCAGCTTATCAGAAGGGGCCGAGCAGTACTTC	CASSLSEGAEQYF
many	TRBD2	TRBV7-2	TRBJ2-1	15	TGTGCCAGCAGCTCTACTAGCGGGGCGTCCGCTGAGCAGTTCTTC	CASSSTSGASAEQFF
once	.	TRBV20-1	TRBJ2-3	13	TGCAGTGCTAGAGATTCCGGTGGTGGCACGCAGTATTTT	CSARDSGGGTQYF
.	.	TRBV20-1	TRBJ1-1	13	TGCAGTGCTAGCGGCAGGGGCCCCACTGAAGCTTTCTTT	CSASGRGPTEAFF
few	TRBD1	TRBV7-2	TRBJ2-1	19	TGTGCCAGCAGCTCCCTGGGACAGGGGGCGTCAGATTTACACAATGAGCAGTTCTTC	CASSSLGQGASDLHNEQFF
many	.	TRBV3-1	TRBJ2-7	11	TGTGCCAGCAGTCAGCGCTACGAGCAGTACTTC	CASSQRYEQYF
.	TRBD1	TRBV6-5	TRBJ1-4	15	TGTGCCAGCAGTTACTCGACAGGGACTAATGAAAAACTGTTTTTT	CASSYSTGTNEKLFF
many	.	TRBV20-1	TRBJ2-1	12	TGCAGTGCTAGAGCTAACCACAATGAGCAGTTCTTC	CSARANHNEQFF
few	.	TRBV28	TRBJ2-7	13	TGTGCCAGCAGGAGGACAGAGCCCTACGAGCAGTACTTC	CASRRTEPYEQYF
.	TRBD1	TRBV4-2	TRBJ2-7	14	TGTGCCAGCAGCCAAGCGGGACAGGAGGGCGAGCAGTACTTC	CASSQAGQEGEQYF
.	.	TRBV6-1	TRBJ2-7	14	TGTGCCAGCAGTGTCTCAGGGACGGGCTACGAGCAGTACTTC	CASSVSGTGYEQYF
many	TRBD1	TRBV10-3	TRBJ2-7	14	TGTGCCATCAGTGAATCGGGACAGGGCGCCGAGCAGTACTTC	CAISESGQGAEQYF
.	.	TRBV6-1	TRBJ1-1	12	TGTGCCAGCAGGGGCAGCCAACAGTCAGCTTTCTTT	CASRGSQQSAFF
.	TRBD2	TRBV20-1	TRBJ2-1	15	TGCAGTGCCACTGCGGAGCTAGCGGTATACAATGAGCAGTTCTTC	CSATAELAVYNEQFF
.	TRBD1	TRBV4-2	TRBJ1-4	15	TGTGCCAGCAGCCAGGGGGACAGGGATAATGAAAAACTGTTTTTT	CASSQGDRDNEKLFF
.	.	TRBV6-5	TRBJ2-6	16	TGTGCCAGCAGTTACCAAACAGGGTCTGGGGCCAACGTCCTGACTTTC	CASSYQTGSGANVLTF
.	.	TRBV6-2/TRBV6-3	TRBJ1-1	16	TGTGCCAGCAGTTACGAGGCAGCCTATATGAACACTGAAGCTTTCTTT	CASSYEAAYMNTEAFF
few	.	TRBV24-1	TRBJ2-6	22	TGTGCCACCAGTGAAACACCCGTTATTGGACAGAGGTCCTTCTCTGGGGCCAACGTCCTGACTTTC	CATSETPVIGQRSFSGANVLTF
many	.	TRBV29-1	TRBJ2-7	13	TGCAGCGTTGACCCGGGGCACTCCTACGAGCAGTACTTC	CSVDPGHSYEQYF
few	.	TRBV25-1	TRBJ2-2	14	TGTGCCAGCCTAGGGGACTTATCCACCGGGGAGCTGTTTTTT	CASLGDLSTGELFF
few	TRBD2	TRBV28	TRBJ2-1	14	TGTGCCAGCAGCCGCGGGGGGTCGATCAATGAGCAGTTCTTC	CASSRGGSINEQFF
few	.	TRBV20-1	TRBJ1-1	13	TGCAGTGCTCGATCCCCCCTGAACACTGAAGCTTTCTTT	CSARSPLNTEAFF
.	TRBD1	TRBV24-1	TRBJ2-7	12	TGTGCCACCAGTGATTTCACGACAGGGTGGTACTTC	CATSDFTTGWYF
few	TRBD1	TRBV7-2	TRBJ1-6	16	TGTGCCAGCAGCCTCTCCGGGACAGGGGATTATTCACCCCTCCACTTT	CASSLSGTGDYSPLHF
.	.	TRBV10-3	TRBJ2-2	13	TGTGCCGCCGGGGGTGGAAACACCGGGGAGCTGTTTTTT	CAAGGGNTGELFF
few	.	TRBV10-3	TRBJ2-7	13	TGTGCCATCAGGGGTGGGGATTGGTACGAGCAGTACTTC	CAIRGGDWYEQYF